A single TCR beta chain is shown here with its context. Antigen: not known. The germline V gene has CDR1 KGHSH and CDR2 LQKENI. The CDR3 has 13 amino acids. Trimming took off 2 bases at V and 7 bases at J, with 11 bases between the two ends. This specimen belongs to a study of T cells in Graves' hyperthyroidism and ophthalmopathy. On the study more broadly: Before treatment of any kind, peripheral blood was taken at initial diagnosis. Study observations and caveats: Blood also showed most of the thyroid clonotypes that were expanded above 0.001. Using 13 V-J features, a model discriminated ophthalmopathy from stable hyperthyroidism.

Amplification of TCR beta CDR3 regions was performed using RNA transcripts as template. HTBI primers were employed in a first-round RT-PCR of the TCR CDR3. TCRdb itself ran the multiplex PCR reads through MiXCR, one entry per CDR3 protein. The data hold about 480,000 distinct CDR3 sequences, with approximately 22% observed a single time. Researchers barred patients who had uncontrolled infection, other autoimmune disease, pregnancy or lactation. The sequenced sample was blood. The sequence was collected from a woman in her 70s with Graves' ophthalmopathy. This chain links TRBV18 with TRBJ1-1; D gene unclear. The CDR3 loop is CASSPIGRIEAFF. CDR3 DNA: TGTGCCAGCTCACCAATCGGACGGATTGAAGCTTTCTTT.